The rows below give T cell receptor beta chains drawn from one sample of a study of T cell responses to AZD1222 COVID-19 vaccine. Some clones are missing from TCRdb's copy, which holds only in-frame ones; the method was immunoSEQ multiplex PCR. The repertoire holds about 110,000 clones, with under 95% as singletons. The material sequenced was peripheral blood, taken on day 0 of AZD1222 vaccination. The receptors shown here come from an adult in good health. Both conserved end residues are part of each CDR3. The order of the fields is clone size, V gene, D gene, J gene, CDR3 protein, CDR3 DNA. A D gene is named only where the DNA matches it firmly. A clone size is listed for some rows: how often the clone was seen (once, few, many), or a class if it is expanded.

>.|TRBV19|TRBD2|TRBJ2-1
CASSKSGGDYNEQFF
TGTGCCAGTAGTAAAAGCGGGGGGGACTACAATGAGCAGTTCTTC
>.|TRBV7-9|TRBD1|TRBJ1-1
CASSSYEWTGHGTEAFF
TGTGCCAGCAGCTCTTACGAGTGGACAGGGCATGGCACTGAAGCTTTCTTT
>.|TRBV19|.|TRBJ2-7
CASSGPYEQYF
TGTGCCAGTAGTGGACCCTACGAGCAGTACTTC
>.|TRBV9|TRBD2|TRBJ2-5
CASSVAGSGGFQETQYF
TGTGCCAGCAGCGTAGCTGGTAGCGGGGGATTCCAAGAGACCCAGTACTTC
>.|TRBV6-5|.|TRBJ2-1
CASSYSSGGPNEQFF
TGTGCCAGCAGTTACTCCTCCGGGGGCCCTAATGAGCAGTTCTTC
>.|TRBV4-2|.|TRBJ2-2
CASSHSEYGGELFF
TGTGCCAGCAGCCACAGCGAATACGGCGGGGAGCTGTTTTTT
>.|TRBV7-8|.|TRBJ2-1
CASSLGASAHNEQFF
TGTGCCAGCAGCTTAGGTGCTAGCGCTCACAATGAGCAGTTCTTC
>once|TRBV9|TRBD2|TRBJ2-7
CASSLGGDSSYEQYF
TGTGCCAGCAGCCTCGGGGGGGACTCATCCTACGAGCAGTACTTC
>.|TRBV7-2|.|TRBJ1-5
CASSLRAGAGPQHF
TGTGCCAGCAGCTTACGAGCAGGGGCAGGGCCCCAGCATTTT
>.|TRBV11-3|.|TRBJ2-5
CASSLGPGETQYF
TGTGCCAGCAGCTTAGGCCCCGGGGAGACCCAGTACTTC
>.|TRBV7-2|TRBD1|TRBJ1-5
CASSLAGTGAGQPQHF
TGTGCCAGCAGCTTAGCTGGGACAGGGGCGGGTCAGCCCCAGCATTTT
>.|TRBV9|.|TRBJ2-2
CASSVVGTSNTGELFF
TGTGCCAGCAGCGTAGTTGGGACATCGAACACCGGGGAGCTGTTTTTT
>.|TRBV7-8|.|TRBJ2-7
CASRGRTLYEQYF
TGTGCCAGCCGGGGGAGGACGTTGTACGAGCAGTACTTC
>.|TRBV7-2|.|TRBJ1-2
CASSLDWYGYTF
TGTGCCAGCAGCCTAGATTGGTATGGCTACACCTTC
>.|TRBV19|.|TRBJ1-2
CASRRSTANYGYTF
TGTGCCAGTAGACGATCGACAGCTAACTATGGCTACACCTTC
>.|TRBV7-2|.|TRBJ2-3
CASRVGSADTQYF
TGTGCCAGCAGAGTAGGGTCGGCAGATACGCAGTATTTT
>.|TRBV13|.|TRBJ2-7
CASSLGRSSYEQYF
TGTGCCAGCAGCTTAGGACGGAGCTCCTACGAGCAGTACTTC
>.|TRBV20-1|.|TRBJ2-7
CSASPGASYEQYF
TGCAGTGCTAGTCCAGGGGCCTCCTACGAGCAGTACTTC
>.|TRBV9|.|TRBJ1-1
CASSVAPQNTEAFF
TGTGCCAGCAGCGTAGCTCCTCAGAACACTGAAGCTTTCTTT
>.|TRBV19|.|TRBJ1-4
CASSIARGINEKLFF
TGTGCCAGTAGTATTGCCCGGGGGATTAATGAAAAACTGTTTTTT